This TCR beta chain derives from a study of beta chain features in type 1 diabetes. About the research overall: Across the samples, roughly 98,000,000 sorted cells were examined in total.

Since all of the isolated RNA was reverse transcribed, expressed TCRB transcripts were what got sequenced. Assay: immunoSEQ multiplex PCR; the TCRdb copy retains only in-frame clones and omits some. The table lists under 250,000 clones, under 13% of them singletons, with approximately 1.4% in the top ten. Sorting of CD4+ naive, central memory, regulatory and stem cell-like memory cells was performed via CD45RO/CCR7/CD25/CD127/CD95/CD27. This clone showed up just a few times. With 10 bases clipped from V and 0 bases from J, the junction kept 2 bases outside the gene matches. This CDR3 is built from 12 residues. Germline loops: CDR1 MNHNS, CDR2 SASEGT.

The TCR sequence derives from a man aged 18 to 30 in good health. Material for sequencing was central memory CD4+ T cells from blood. The V and J genes are TRBV6-1 and TRBJ2-7, with 8 positions matching TRBD2. The chain's CDR3 is CATSGFSYEQYF. CDR3 nucleotide sequence: TGTGCCACTAGCGGGTTCTCCTACGAGCAGTACTTC.